Given below is one T cell receptor (beta chain) in context. As handled by the study authors: Researchers report that nucleated cell counts were estimated from reference gene primer amplification. Assay: immunoSEQ multiplex PCR; the TCRdb copy retains only in-frame clones and omits some. V and J calls plus clone size are reproduced from that table; the DNA served to infer D and trimming. This table holds 75,000 to 100,000 clones, approximately 84% found once. This sample stems from a study of blood T cell repertoires in COVID-19. Germline values: CDR1 SGHAT, CDR2 FQNNGV. The CDR3 covers 17 residues. V dropped 0 bases and J dropped 3; count of bases not matched to a gene: 8.

The sequenced sample was peripheral blood. The sequence was collected from a man aged 55 to 70 with acute or convalescent COVID-19. The rearrangement uses TRBV11-2 and TRBJ2-3; 8 nucleotides match TRBD2. Here the CDR3 reads CASSLDAGGAGTDTQYF. As DNA, the CDR3 is TGTGCCAGCAGCTTAGATGCGGGGGGCGCGGGAACAGATACGCAGTATTTT.